This T cell receptor (beta chain) is drawn from a study of T cell clones after liver transplantation. Repertoires were generated with immunoSEQ multiplex PCR, while TCRdb's copy carries only in-frame clones and drops some. The sample includes fewer than 45,000 clones, more than 70% seen only once; the top ten take 2.5%. Germline-derived CDR1 and CDR2 are LNHDA and SQIVND (reference sequence). The CDR3 has 14 residues. The junction had 3 bases not matched to a gene; V was cut back by 4 bases and J by 2 bases. This chain links TRBV19 with TRBJ2-5; 8 bases map to TRBD1. This receptor was taken from a human patient who received a liver transplant. Some of these T cells may belong to the graft donor. Specimen: CD4+ T cells from blood, collected 24 months after liver transplant. The CDR3 nucleotides are TGTGCCAGTAGTACCTACAGGGGGCAAGAGACCCAGTACTTC. The encoded protein is CASSTYRGQETQYF.